This T cell receptor beta chain comes out of a study of post-analysis software for immune sequencing data. Whole-study results and caveats: The F measure placed samples prepared in the same batch into strongly shared clusters. Compared with controls, patients showed significantly lower normalized Chao1 diversity.

Turning to this clonotype: Its antigen is unidentified.

Built from TCR beta cDNA, the libraries had unique molecular identifiers in them. Yield was approximately 500,000 cDNA molecules from roughly 1 to 10 million T cells. TCRdb re-called the PCR reads through MiXCR, storing one row per CDR3 protein. The sample has under 200,000 distinct CDR3 sequences, about 36% seen once. This clonotype was obtained from a girl aged 10-17 years with multiple sclerosis. Sequenced material: blood, taken after autologous hematopoietic stem cell transplantation.

The CDR3 reads CASRDLAGGPSEQFF. For the CDR3, the DNA is TGTGCCAGCAGGGATCTAGCGGGAGGGCCGAGTGAGCAGTTCTTC. The chain combines TRBV2 with TRBJ2-1; TRBD2 aligns across 12 bases. The germline V gene has CDR1 SNHLY and CDR2 FYNNEI. V lost 6 bases to trimming and J lost 9 bases; unmatched junction nucleotides: 9. This CDR3 has 15 amino acids. Full variable domain (missing parts from reference TRBV2 and TRBJ2-1): EPEVTQTPSHQVTQMGQEVILRCVPISNHLYFYWYRQILGQKVEFLVSFYNNEISEKSEIFDDQFSVERPDGSNFTLKIRSTKLEDSAMYFCASRDLAGGPSEQFFGPGTRLTVL.